Presented here are 29 T cell receptor beta chains from one specimen sequenced in a study of blood T cell repertoires in COVID-19. The assay was immunoSEQ multiplex PCR, and TCRdb's table has in-frame clones only and misses some. The table includes more than 80,000 clones, about 80% detected once. Source material: peripheral blood. These receptors all come from a woman aged 70-85 years with acute or convalescent COVID-19.

CDR3 DNA: TGTGCCAGCAGCCGCAGGGAAGGAACTGAAGCTTTCTTT. Translation: CASSRREGTEAFF. The chain combines TRBV6-6 with TRBJ1-1; maybe TRBD1 (5 bases). The CDR3 contains 13 residues. The V gene lost 6 bases and the J gene lost 5 bases, with 13 bases spanning the gap. CDR1 and CDR2 (germline): MNHNY, SVGAGI (reference sequence).

This clone was observed a single time. The junction differs from germline at one of its ends, possibly a read error. This chain connects TRBV7-7 to TRBJ2-7; 10 bases are shared with TRBD1. Per germline, CDR1 SSHAT and CDR2 FNYEAQ (reference sequence). The length of the CDR3 is 15 residues. The CDR3 nucleotides are TGTGCTAGCAGCCCGGGACAGGGGATATCCTACGAGCAGTACTTC. Encoded protein: CASSPGQGISYEQYF.

The rearrangement links TRBV4-2 to TRBJ1-1; 8 bases fit TRBD1. The J segment lost 3 bases and the V segment lost 2 bases, leaving 5 bases of the junction unmatched. The CDR3 extends over 15 amino acids. Germline lookup yields CDR1 LGHNA and CDR2 YNFKEQ. CDR3 DNA sequence: TGTGCCAGCAGCCAACCGGACAGGGATGACACTGAAGCTTTCTTT. The encoded protein is CASSQPDRDDTEAFF.

V is TRBV10-1 and J is TRBJ1-6, with D possibly TRBD1 on 5 matching bases. V lost 4 bases and J 7 bases, leaving 17 bases between the germline ends. The CDR3 covers 16 residues. The V gene's germline CDR1 is WNHNN and CDR2 SYGVQD (reference sequence). In DNA, the CDR3 is TGCGCCAGCAGTGGGCTAGGGGAGGGGCGGAATTCACCCCTCCACTTT. Amino acid sequence: CASSGLGEGRNSPLHF.

This rearrangement joins TRBV7-9 to TRBJ1-2; 12 bases are shared with TRBD1. The V segment lost 0 bases and the J segment 6 bases; nucleotides outside the gene matches: 5. This CDR3 spans 16 amino acids. Germline CDR1 and CDR2: SEHNR and FQNEAQ (reference sequence). CDR3 in DNA: TGTGCCAGCAGCTTAGCGGGACAGGGGGCGGTGGATGGCTACACCTTC. Translating gives CASSLAGQGAVDGYTF.

This clone was observed a handful of times. The rearrangement joins TRBV19 to TRBJ1-5, with 10 nucleotides matching TRBD1. The trim removed 8 bases at V and 4 bases at J, leaving 5 bases unmatched. This CDR3 has 14 residues. Germline CDR1 LNHDA, CDR2 SQIVND (reference sequence). DNA for the CDR3: TGTGCCAGTCACCGGGACAGGGGAAATCAGCCCCAGCATTTT. This sequence encodes CASHRDRGNQPQHF.

The chain uses TRBV7-2 and TRBJ1-1, with TRBD1 as a possible D gene (5 bases). V was pared by 2 bases and J by 11 bases, with 15 bases between. Germline CDR1 SGHTA, CDR2 FQGNSA. This CDR3 has 13 residues. CDR3: CASSLYGRRGAFF. The CDR3 nucleotides read TGTGCCAGCAGCTTATATGGGAGGCGGGGCGCTTTCTTT. Full variable domain (remainder filled in from reference TRBV7-2 and TRBJ1-1): GAGVSQSPSNKVTEKGKDVELRCDPISGHTALYWYRQSLGQGLEFLIYFQGNSAPDKSGLPSDRFSAERTGGSVSTLTIQRTQQEDSAVYLCASSLYGRRGAFFGQGTRLTVV.

The chain carries TRBV7-2 and TRBJ1-1; D unresolved. V was cut by 5 bases and J by 3 bases, with 4 bases left in between. Looked up from germline, CDR1 is SGHTA and CDR2 is FQGNSA. The CDR3 sequence is 11 residues long. The CDR3, as DNA: TGTGCCAGCAGCCCTTACACTGAAGCTTTCTTT. It translates to CASSPYTEAFF.

This clone was picked up a small number of times. The chain is built from TRBV2 and TRBJ2-2, with TRBD1 identical over 8 bases. The V gene end was trimmed by 6 bases and the J gene end by 5 bases; junction bases not matched to a gene: 5. CDR1 and CDR2 from the germline V gene are SNHLY and FYNNEI. The CDR3 consists of 14 residues. As DNA, the CDR3 is TGTGCCAGCAGGGACAGGGTTGGAACCGGGGAGCTGTTTTTT. It encodes CASRDRVGTGELFF.

The chain is built from TRBV7-8 and TRBJ2-2; 10 bases align to TRBD1. V was clipped by 4 bases and J by 2 bases; unmatched bases: 4. The germline gives CDR1 SGHVS, CDR2 FQNEAQ. The CDR3 is 16 residues long. This chain's CDR3 is CASSSTTGGNTGELFF. Written as DNA, the CDR3 is TGTGCCAGCAGCTCAACGACAGGGGGCAACACCGGGGAGCTGTTTTTT.

The rearrangement links TRBV24-1 to TRBJ2-3, with 10 bases aligning to TRBD1. Per the germline V gene, CDR1 is KGHDR and CDR2 is SFDVKD. V lost 9 bases and J lost 2; bases outside the gene matches: 4. The CDR3 has 14 residues. The DNA of the CDR3 is TGTGCCACCTCGACAGGGGGCCTCACAGATACGCAGTATTTT. The encoded protein is CATSTGGLTDTQYF.

With regard to this clone: One end of the junction fails to match germline, which may point to a read error. The chain has TRBV6-1 and TRBJ2-7; D possibly corresponds to TRBD2 (6 bases). The CDR3 is 13 amino acids. CDR1 and CDR2 from the germline V gene are MNHNS and SASEGT. CDR3 residues: CASSEPSAETRVF. Here the CDR3 DNA reads TGTGCCAGCAGTGAACCCTCCGCGGAGACTAGGGTCTTC.

The chain joins TRBV5-1 to TRBJ1-1; D remains ambiguous. Germline V gene lookup returns CDR1 SGHRS and CDR2 YFSETQ. V was pared by 3 bases and J by 3 bases, with 15 bases between. There are 15 residues in the CDR3. CDR3 region: CASSSSRRQDTEAFF. Written as DNA, the CDR3 is TGCGCCAGCAGCTCGTCTCGTCGACAAGACACTGAAGCTTTCTTT. Using reference TRBV5-1 and TRBJ1-1 for the parts outside the CDR3, the full variable domain is KAGVTQTPRYLIKTRGQQVTLSCSPISGHRSVSWYQQTPGQGLQFLFEYFSETQRNKGNFPGRFSGRQFSNSRSEMNVSTLELGDSALYLCASSSSRRQDTEAFFGQGTRLTVV.

This chain uses TRBV5-6 with TRBJ2-7, with 8 nucleotides matching TRBD2. In germline, CDR1 is SGHDT, CDR2 YYEEEE. With 0 bases clipped from V and 2 bases from J, the junction kept 7 bases outside the gene matches. The CDR3 has 16 amino acids. As DNA, the CDR3 is TGTGCCAGCAGCTTGGCCATGTTGCGGGGGGCCTACGAGCAGTACTTC. Protein sequence: CASSLAMLRGAYEQYF.

V usage is TRBV30 and J usage is TRBJ1-2; TRBD1 matches 9 bases. V trimming: 1 base; J trimming: 9 bases; junction bases outside the gene matches: 6. This CDR3 spans 13 amino acids. The germline gives CDR1 GTSNPN, CDR2 SVGIG (reference sequence). CDR3 sequence: CAWSGQGDLSYTF. In nucleotides, the CDR3 is TGTGCCTGGAGTGGACAGGGGGATTTGAGCTACACCTTC.

This chain joins TRBV7-2 and TRBJ2-5, with D hard to call. V dropped 1 base and J dropped 5 bases, with 5 bases sitting between them. The germline gives CDR1 SGHTA, CDR2 FQGNSA. The CDR3 has 12 amino acids. DNA of the CDR3: TGTGCCAGCAGCTTAGTGAGGGAGACCCAGTACTTC. This gives the protein CASSLVRETQYF. Based on the CDR3 plus reference TRBV7-2 and TRBJ2-5, the full variable domain is GAGVSQSPSNKVTEKGKDVELRCDPISGHTALYWYRQSLGQGLEFLIYFQGNSAPDKSGLPSDRFSAERTGGSVSTLTIQRTQQEDSAVYLCASSLVRETQYFGPGTRLLVL.

The V call is TRBV18, the J call TRBJ1-5, with TRBD1 identical over 9 bases. Looked up from germline, CDR1 is KGHSH and CDR2 is LQKENI. V was pared by 6 bases and J by 7 bases, with 7 bases of the junction left unmatched. The CDR3 sequence is 14 residues long. CDR3 protein: CASSDRGGEQPQHF. The DNA of the CDR3 is TGTGCCAGCTCGGACAGGGGAGGTGAGCAGCCCCAGCATTTT.

V and J are TRBV5-1 and TRBJ2-3; TRBD1 matches at 8 bases. Trimming removed 6 bases from V and 6 bases from J; junction bases left unmatched: 12. This CDR3 has 15 residues. The germline V gene encodes CDR1 SGHRS and CDR2 YFSETQ. The CDR3 DNA is TGCGCCAGCAAAAAGACAGGGGCCATCGGGGATACGCAGTATTTT. Protein: CASKKTGAIGDTQYF.

The chain links TRBV19 to TRBJ1-1; D uncertain. The ends were cut back, 6 bases at V and 4 bases at J, with 12 bases in the middle. Germline CDR1 is LNHDA and CDR2 is SQIVND (reference sequence). This CDR3 comprises 13 residues. Written as DNA, the CDR3 is TGTGCCAGTAGACCGGAGGCCCCCACTGAAGCTTTCTTT. Translation: CASRPEAPTEAFF.

This sequence joins TRBV3-1 (or the pseudogene TRBV3-2) and TRBJ2-7; possible D gene TRBD1, 6 bases. The CDR3 runs to 11 residues. Trimming shortened V by 4 bases and J by 10 bases, and 11 bases separated the two germline ends. Germline V lookup: CDR1 LGHDT, CDR2 YNNKEL (reference sequence). In nucleotides, the CDR3 is TGTGCCAGCAGCCCCGGGACAAGACAGTACTTC. Encoded protein: CASSPGTRQYF.

The rearrangement uses TRBV3-1 (or the pseudogene TRBV3-2) and TRBJ2-1, with a tentative D call TRBD2 (5 bases). The CDR3 loop spans 16 amino acids. In germline, CDR1 is LGHDT, CDR2 YNNKEL (reference sequence). The V gene lost 0 bases and the J gene lost 3 bases, with 12 bases spanning the gap. CDR3 DNA sequence: TGTGCCAGCAGCCAAGATCTCACGGGGATCTACAATGAGCAGTTCTTC. Translating it yields CASSQDLTGIYNEQFF.

V and J are TRBV29-1 and TRBJ1-1; 8 bases align to TRBD1. Losses at the gene ends were 6 bases for V and 4 bases for J; bases not matched to a gene: 4. From germline, CDR1 is SQVTM and CDR2 ANQGSEA. CDR3 length: 12 residues. The CDR3 sequence is CSVGQGSTEAFF. For the CDR3, the DNA is TGCAGCGTCGGACAGGGAAGCACTGAAGCTTTCTTT.

The chain recombines TRBV2 with TRBJ2-7, with D perhaps matching TRBD1 (5 bases). Between the trimmed V and J ends, which lost 5 bases and 2 bases, there was a span of 10 bases. This CDR3 has 13 residues. CDR1 and CDR2 (germline): SNHLY, FYNNEI. CDR3 in amino acids: CASSNQGTYEQYF. Written as DNA, the CDR3 is TGTGCCAGCAGTAATCAGGGAACCTACGAGCAGTACTTC.

This chain uses TRBV5-1 with TRBJ2-5, with 9 bases lining up with TRBD1. Trimming cost V 4 bases and J 5 bases; bases outside gene matches: 6. In germline, CDR1 is SGHRS, CDR2 YFSETQ. The CDR3 has 14 residues. The CDR3 DNA reads as TGCGCCAGCAGCCAACAGGGGGCGAAGGAGACCCAGTACTTC. Its translation: CASSQQGAKETQYF. The complete variable domain, with remaining parts taken from reference TRBV5-1 and TRBJ2-5, reads KAGVTQTPRYLIKTRGQQVTLSCSPISGHRSVSWYQQTPGQGLQFLFEYFSETQRNKGNFPGRFSGRQFSNSRSEMNVSTLELGDSALYLCASSQQGAKETQYFGPGTRLLVL.

This clone was seen more than once but under ten times. The chain links TRBV2 to TRBJ2-3; TRBD1 aligns across 10 bases. The trim removed 8 bases at V and 4 bases at J, leaving 12 bases unmatched. CDR1 and CDR2 from the germline V gene are SNHLY and FYNNEI. The CDR3 is made up of 16 amino acids. The CDR3 bases are TGTGCCAGCCGGCCGGGACAGGGGTTAGTGGCAGATACGCAGTATTTT. Translation gives CASRPGQGLVADTQYF. The full variable domain, in which reference TRBV2 and TRBJ2-3 provide the parts outside the CDR3, is EPEVTQTPSHQVTQMGQEVILRCVPISNHLYFYWYRQILGQKVEFLVSFYNNEISEKSEIFDDQFSVERPDGSNFTLKIRSTKLEDSAMYFCASRPGQGLVADTQYFGPGTRLTVL.

This chain links TRBV18 with TRBJ2-2; TRBD1 might be the D (5 bases). This CDR3 contains 15 residues. CDR1 and CDR2 (germline): KGHSH, LQKENI. V gave up 2 bases and J gave up 0 bases, with 7 bases separating them. Here the CDR3 DNA reads TGTGCCAGCTCACCAGGCAGGGCGAACACCGGGGAGCTGTTTTTT. This codes for CASSPGRANTGELFF.

The genes are TRBV18 and TRBJ1-2; D remains unclear. V dropped 3 bases and J dropped 3 bases, with 14 bases sitting between them. This CDR3 is built from 15 residues. Germline V gives CDR1 KGHSH, CDR2 LQKENI. The DNA for the CDR3 is TGTGCCAGCTCACCGGCTCGAACCCGGGACTATGGCTACACCTTC. Amino acids: CASSPARTRDYGYTF.

This clone has only one observation. The chain uses TRBV2 and TRBJ2-1; TRBD2 aligns across 9 bases. CDR1 and CDR2 from the germline V gene are SNHLY and FYNNEI. The length of the CDR3 is 16 residues. The junction had 12 bases not matched to a gene; V was cut back by 4 bases and J by 8 bases. For the CDR3, the DNA is TGTGCCAGCAGTGTGTGGGCGGGGGGGCCTAGGGATGAGCAGTTCTTC. The encoded protein is CASSVWAGGPRDEQFF.

The rearrangement joins TRBV9 to TRBJ1-3, with D hard to call. The V gene lost 2 bases and the J gene lost 2 bases, with 5 bases spanning the gap. Germline values: CDR1 SGDLS, CDR2 YYNGEE. CDR3 length: 13 residues. The CDR3 here is CASSVQAGNTIYF. The CDR3 nucleotides read TGTGCCAGCAGCGTCCAGGCTGGAAACACCATATATTTT.